A single sample gave rise to the 24 T cell receptor beta chains below, sequenced in a study of blood T cell repertoires in COVID-19. The repertoire was sequenced with immunoSEQ multiplex PCR; TCRdb's copy has only in-frame clones and lacks some. The table has 100,000 to 120,000 clones, 75% to 85% seen once; the top ten hold 8% to 9.5%. The sample was peripheral blood. Receptors were obtained from a woman between 65 and 79 years old with acute or convalescent COVID-19.

This clone was counted between two and nine times. The chain couples TRBV19 to TRBJ1-5; maybe TRBD1 (6 bases). The CDR3 extends over 16 amino acids. Germline V lookup: CDR1 LNHDA, CDR2 SQIVND (reference sequence). The V gene lost 3 bases and the J gene lost 1 base, with 13 bases spanning the gap. CDR3 nucleotides: TGTGCCAGTAGTATCGGGGGGGCGCGAAGCAATCAGCCCCAGCATTTT. Its translation is CASSIGGARSNQPQHF.

V gene TRBV12-5 combines with J gene TRBJ2-5, with D possibly TRBD2 on 6 matching bases. There are 13 residues in the CDR3. The V gene's germline CDR1 is LGHNT and CDR2 FRNRAP. Trimming took 11 bases from V and 5 from J, leaving 18 bases between them. The CDR3 nucleotides read TGTGCTTCGTCCTCCCGGGAGCAGGAGACCCAGTACTTC. As protein: CASSSREQETQYF.

The CDR3 DNA reads as TGTGCCAGCAGCATTAGCGGGAGCTCCTACAATGAGCAGTTCTTC. It is translated as CASSISGSSYNEQFF. The chain couples TRBV5-4 to TRBJ2-1; TRBD2 aligns across 9 bases. The trim removed 4 bases at V and 0 bases at J, leaving 2 bases unmatched. Germline V gene data show CDR1 as SGHNT and CDR2 as YYREEE (reference sequence). The CDR3 is 15 amino acids.

The rearrangement joins TRBV3-1 (or the pseudogene TRBV3-2) to TRBJ2-7, with 10 bases that match TRBD2. Germline trimming cut 0 bases from V and 1 base from J; bases unmatched to any gene: 3. CDR3 length: 16 amino acids. The germline CDR1 and CDR2 sequences are LGHDT and YNNKEL (reference sequence). CDR3 bases: TGTGCCAGCAGCCAAGACCGGACTAGCGGTTCCTACGAGCAGTACTTC. This sequence encodes CASSQDRTSGSYEQYF.

J is TRBJ2-2 and V is TRBV28; 8 bases agree with TRBD2. The CDR3 extends over 17 amino acids. V lost 5 bases and J lost 4; bases outside the gene matches: 12. Germline V gene lookup returns CDR1 MDHEN and CDR2 SYDVKM. The CDR3 loop reads CASSTARAGGRTGELFF. CDR3 nucleotide sequence: TGTGCCAGCAGTACTGCCCGGGCGGGAGGACGCACCGGGGAGCTGTTTTTT. Using reference TRBV28 and TRBJ2-2 for the parts outside the CDR3, the full variable domain is DVKVTQSSRYLVKRTGEKVFLECVQDMDHENMFWYRQDPGLGLRLIYFSYDVKMKEKGDIPEGYSVSREKKERFSLILESASTNQTSMYLCASSTARAGGRTGELFFGEGSRLTVL.

The chain carries TRBV6-2 or TRBV6-3 and TRBJ2-7; D may be TRBD1 (6 bases). V lost 4 bases and J lost 0, with 7 bases in between. The CDR3 consists of 13 residues. From germline, CDR1 is MNHEY and CDR2 SVGEGT. The chain's CDR3 is CASSWGHSYEQYF. The CDR3 nucleotides read TGTGCCAGCAGTTGGGGACACTCCTACGAGCAGTACTTC.

The chain joins TRBV2 to TRBJ1-1; D uncertain. CDR1 is SNHLY, CDR2 FYNNEI, per germline. V lost 1 base, J lost 4 bases, and 10 bases lay in between. The CDR3 loop spans 14 amino acids. CDR3 amino acids: CASSEVRGSTEAFF. CDR3 nucleotide sequence: TGTGCCAGCAGTGAAGTTCGGGGTTCCACTGAAGCTTTCTTT. The full variable domain, with the rest looked up from reference TRBV2 and TRBJ1-1, is EPEVTQTPSHQVTQMGQEVILRCVPISNHLYFYWYRQILGQKVEFLVSFYNNEISEKSEIFDDQFSVERPDGSNFTLKIRSTKLEDSAMYFCASSEVRGSTEAFFGQGTRLTVV.

This chain links TRBV7-9 with TRBJ1-1; D perhaps matches TRBD1 (5 bases). Germline assignment: CDR1 SEHNR and CDR2 FQNEAQ (reference sequence). The CDR3 contains 18 residues. Trimming pared 5 bases from V and 3 bases from J, leaving 25 bases between. CDR3 sequence: CASSHPWFGGTGYTEAFF. CDR3 nucleotides: TGTGCCAGCAGCCACCCCTGGTTCGGGGGGACGGGGTACACTGAAGCTTTCTTT.

The chain links TRBV19 to TRBJ1-1; 8 nucleotides agree with TRBD1. V dropped 5 bases and J dropped 6; count of bases not matched to a gene: 11. Germline assignment: CDR1 LNHDA and CDR2 SQIVND (reference sequence). This CDR3 has 15 amino acids. CDR3 nucleotide sequence: TGTGCCAGTAGTCCGGACAGGGAGTTTGTTGCTGAAGCTTTCTTT. Translated: CASSPDREFVAEAFF.

The chain carries TRBV6-5 and TRBJ1-5; 8 bases align to TRBD1. Trimming removed 6 bases from V and 0 bases from J; junction bases left unmatched: 4. This CDR3 is built from 15 residues. Germline CDR1 MNHEY, CDR2 SVGAGI. CDR3 protein: CASSQQGGSNQPQHF. In DNA form, the CDR3 reads TGTGCCAGCAGCCAACAGGGGGGTAGCAATCAGCCCCAGCATTTT.

V is TRBV30 and J is TRBJ2-6, with D possibly being TRBD1 (6 bases). Between the trimmed V and J ends, which lost 0 bases and 2 bases, there was a span of 8 bases. There are 15 residues in the CDR3. The V gene's germline CDR1 is GTSNPN and CDR2 SVGIG (reference sequence). For the CDR3, the DNA is TGTGCCTGGAGTGTAGCAGGGGCTGGGGCCAACGTCCTGACTTTC. Its protein product is CAWSVAGAGANVLTF.

This clone was recorded once. V gene TRBV9 combines with J gene TRBJ2-4; 11 bases align to TRBD1. Trimming removed 3 bases from V and 8 bases from J; junction bases left unmatched: 1. Germline V gives CDR1 SGDLS, CDR2 YYNGEE. The length of the CDR3 is 13 residues. In DNA, the CDR3 is TGTGCCAGCAGCGGGACAGGGGGCCACATTCAGTACTTC. Its protein is CASSGTGGHIQYF. Filled out from reference TRBV9 and TRBJ2-4, the complete variable domain reads DSGVTQTPKHLITATGQRVTLRCSPRSGDLSVYWYQQSLDQGLQFLIQYYNGEERAKGNILERFSAQQFPDLHSELNLSSLELGDSALYFCASSGTGGHIQYFGAGTRLSVL.

V gene TRBV11-3 combines with J gene TRBJ2-1; no definite D call. V lost 1 base, J lost 0 bases, and 7 bases lay in between. This CDR3 contains 15 residues. Germline-derived CDR1 and CDR2 are SGHNT and YENEEA. CDR3: CASSLGRSSYNEQFF. As DNA, the CDR3 is TGTGCCAGCAGCTTAGGACGGAGCTCCTACAATGAGCAGTTCTTC.

This clone was observed once. The rearrangement joins TRBV6-6 to TRBJ1-5, with 9 positions matching TRBD1. The germline V gene encodes CDR1 MNHNY and CDR2 SVGAGI (reference sequence). V lost 6 bases and J lost 4; bases outside the gene matches: 4. The CDR3 consists of 14 residues. The CDR3 loop is CASSGQGRNQPQHF. The DNA of the CDR3 is TGTGCCAGCAGCGGACAGGGGAGGAATCAGCCCCAGCATTTT.

The genes are TRBV2 and TRBJ2-7; 10 bases align to TRBD2. Trimming removed 6 bases from V and 3 bases from J; junction bases left unmatched: 5. This CDR3 comprises 14 residues. From germline, CDR1 is SNHLY and CDR2 FYNNEI. Here the CDR3 reads CASRSGLAVYEQYF. The CDR3 nucleotides read TGTGCCAGCAGAAGCGGACTAGCGGTCTACGAGCAGTACTTC.

This clone occurred once. This chain links TRBV10-2 with TRBJ2-2, with TRBD2 matching over 7 bases. Germline CDR1 reads WSHSY; CDR2 reads SAAADI. The CDR3 spans 14 residues. Losses at the gene ends were 10 bases for V and 2 bases for J; bases not matched to a gene: 7. CDR3 loop: CATSRTSNTGELFF. CDR3 bases: TGCGCCACCTCCCGGACTAGTAACACCGGGGAGCTGTTTTTT.

The chain links TRBV11-2 to TRBJ2-2; a weak D match, TRBD2 (5 bases). Trimming took 6 bases from V and 5 from J, leaving 13 bases between them. CDR1 and CDR2 (germline): SGHAT, FQNNGV. The CDR3 consists of 14 residues. The CDR3 DNA follows: TGTGCCAGCAGATGGGGAGTAGGAACCGGGGAGCTGTTTTTT. Its protein is CASRWGVGTGELFF.

This chain links TRBV2 with TRBJ2-2; 8 bases align to TRBD2. V shed 6 bases, J shed 7 bases, and the junction held 7 bases outside the gene matches. The CDR3 extends over 14 amino acids. The germline CDR1 and CDR2 sequences are SNHLY and FYNNEI. In DNA form, the CDR3 reads TGTGCCAGCAGCTATACTAGCGGCCGCGGGGAGCTGTTTTTT. Encoded protein: CASSYTSGRGELFF.

There are a few counts of this clone. V gene TRBV28 combines with J gene TRBJ2-5; D is possibly TRBD1 (5 bases). The V end lost 3 bases, the J end lost 5 bases, and 16 bases lay between the germline ends. CDR1 and CDR2 (germline): MDHEN, SYDVKM. The CDR3 spans 15 residues. In nucleotides, the CDR3 is TGTGCCAGCAGTTTGTCGTCAGGGCCCCGGGAGACCCAGTACTTC. It yields the protein CASSLSSGPRETQYF.

The J gene is TRBJ1-2, the V gene TRBV11-2; D is unresolved. The germline gives CDR1 SGHAT, CDR2 FQNNGV. This CDR3 is 17 amino acids long. V was cut by 0 bases and J by 1 base, with 15 bases left in between. This CDR3 reads CASSLDLMDSVNYGYTF. Here the CDR3 DNA reads TGTGCCAGCAGCTTAGACCTGATGGACTCGGTTAACTATGGCTACACCTTC.

J is TRBJ2-7 and V is TRBV21-1; the table names TRBD2, a call not compared with the DNA. TRBV21-1 represents a pseudogene. CDR3 length: 14 amino acids. Written as DNA, the CDR3 is TGTGCCAGCAGCACCCGCGGGGGGCTATGCGAGCAGTACTTC. It is translated as CASSTRGGLCEQYF.

The rearrangement uses TRBV6-2 or TRBV6-3 and TRBJ2-1; tentatively, D is TRBD2 (6 bases). V was shortened by 5 bases and J by 0 bases, with 8 bases between the two germline ends. CDR1 and CDR2 (germline): MNHEY, SVGEGT. This CDR3 comprises 14 residues. CDR3 residues: CASSPGSSYNEQFF. Here the CDR3 DNA reads TGTGCCAGCAGTCCCGGGAGCTCCTACAATGAGCAGTTCTTC.

V and J are TRBV7-2 and TRBJ2-5, with D unresolved. V lost 5 bases and J 5 bases, leaving 15 bases between the germline ends. The CDR3 totals 14 residues. Germline V gene lookup returns CDR1 SGHTA and CDR2 FQGNSA. The chain's CDR3 is CASSAPGGWETQYF. CDR3 in DNA: TGTGCCAGCAGCGCCCCGGGTGGGTGGGAGACCCAGTACTTC.

This sequence joins TRBV24-1 and TRBJ2-2; 15 bases are a match to TRBD2. V shed 4 bases and J 5 bases; nucleotides not matched to a gene: 7. Germline CDR1 is KGHDR and CDR2 is SFDVKD. This CDR3 region has 18 residues. CDR3 sequence (DNA): TGTGCCACCAGTGACCCGGGACTAGCGGGAGGAATGACCGGGGAGCTGTTTTTT. Translated, it gives CATSDPGLAGGMTGELFF.